One sample yielded the 32 T cell receptor beta chains listed below, sequenced in a study of response to subunit inactivated influenza vaccine. TCRdb ran MiXCR on the RT-PCR reads and lists one entry per CDR3 protein. The table lists hundreds of thousands of distinct CDR3 sequences, about 15% of them singletons, with around 10% in the top ten. Specimen: PBMCs from blood, collected roughly 12 days after vaccination. These receptors all come from a man aged 50 to 59 who received an inactivated influenza vaccine.

As for this clonotype: At one boundary the junction diverges from the germline segment, which might be a read error. This chain uses TRBV6-5 with TRBJ1-3; possible D gene TRBD1, 6 bases. The length of the CDR3 is 16 residues. The germline CDR1 and CDR2 sequences are MNHEY and SVGAGI. As DNA, the CDR3 is TGTGCCAGCAGTTACTCGGGCAGGGGAGTTGGAAATACCATATATTTT. Protein product: CASSYSGRGVGNTIYF.

This clonotype was detected many times. The chain has TRBV9 and TRBJ1-2, with D unclear. Germline-derived CDR1 and CDR2 are SGDLS and YYNGEE. CDR3 length: 15 residues. The V end was cut by 0 bases, the J end by 4 bases, with 13 bases between. The CDR3: CASSVEVTLAYGYTF. In nucleotides, the CDR3 is TGTGCCAGCAGCGTAGAGGTTACGCTGGCCTATGGCTACACCTTC.

This rearrangement joins TRBV7-9 to TRBJ2-2; D may correspond to TRBD1 or TRBD2 (5 bases each). The CDR3 runs 17 residues. V gave up 4 bases and J gave up 1 base, with 16 bases separating them. CDR1 SEHNR and CDR2 FQNEAQ come from the germline V gene (reference sequence). The CDR3 reads CASSSRWDAENTGELFF. The CDR3 DNA is TGTGCCAGCAGCTCCCGGTGGGACGCGGAGAACACCGGGGAGCTGTTTTTT.

The chain uses TRBV7-9 and TRBJ2-5, with D possibly being TRBD2 (5 bases). V shed 6 bases and J shed 2 bases, with 19 bases lying between them. The germline gives CDR1 SEHNR, CDR2 FQNEAQ (reference sequence). The CDR3 contains 16 residues. CDR3 sequence: CASSIGPGSLQETQYF. In nucleotides, the CDR3 is TGTGCCAGCAGTATCGGCCCGGGGTCTTTACAAGAGACCCAGTACTTC.

This clonotype was detected only a few times. The chain recombines TRBV20-1 with TRBJ2-1; D gene ambiguous. Germline-derived CDR1 and CDR2 are DFQATT and SNEGSKA (reference sequence). Deletions cut 4 bases from V and 5 bases from J, with 9 bases between. CDR3 size: 12 residues. The CDR3 nucleotides read TGCAGTGCTAATAGGAACAACAATGAGCAGTTCTTC. Amino acid sequence: CSANRNNNEQFF.

The rearrangement links TRBV4-3 to TRBJ2-2, with a possible D match to TRBD1 (6 bases). Trimming removed 3 bases at V and 3 bases at J, with 14 bases between. CDR1 is LGHNA and CDR2 is YSLEER in the germline V gene. This CDR3 spans 16 amino acids. The CDR3 sequence is CASSQDRPRDTGELFF. CDR3 DNA sequence: TGCGCCAGCAGCCAGGACAGACCGCGAGACACCGGGGAGCTGTTTTTT.

The rearrangement joins TRBV20-1 to TRBJ2-3, with 8 bases identical to TRBD1. Germline V CDR1 and CDR2: DFQATT, SNEGSKA (reference sequence). This CDR3 spans 14 amino acids. V dropped 4 bases and J dropped 4; count of bases not matched to a gene: 7. The CDR3 loop reads CSAIRGLGADTQYF. The CDR3 nucleotides read TGCAGTGCTATCAGGGGGCTGGGAGCAGATACGCAGTATTTT.

This clonotype turned up a few times. The chain couples TRBV20-1 to TRBJ2-1, with TRBD2 identical over 11 bases. V gave up 6 bases and J gave up 5 bases; unmatched junction bases: 6. The CDR3 consists of 14 residues. CDR1 and CDR2 (germline): DFQATT, SNEGSKA (reference sequence). CDR3: CSARLAGKNNEQFF. The CDR3 DNA reads TGCAGTGCGAGACTAGCGGGAAAGAACAATGAGCAGTTCTTC.

The rearrangement links TRBV6-1 to TRBJ2-7; 7 bases map to TRBD1. V lost 6 bases and J lost 0; bases outside the gene matches: 5. Per germline, CDR1 MNHNS and CDR2 SASEGT. This CDR3 spans 14 amino acids. Written as DNA, the CDR3 is TGTGCCAGCAGAACTGGACAGGTCTCCTACGAGCAGTACTTC. Translation gives CASRTGQVSYEQYF.

This clonotype has more than one count but fewer than ten. This chain uses TRBV12-3 or TRBV12-4 with TRBJ1-2, with D uncertain. V was pared by 7 bases and J by 8 bases, with 14 bases between. This CDR3 has 12 amino acids. The CDR3 nucleotides are TGTGCCAGCAACTCGGGCCTTCACGGCTACACCTTC. Protein sequence: CASNSGLHGYTF.

This clonotype was counted a few times. Here the CDR3 DNA reads TGTGCCAGCAGTTACTCCCCAGGCAGGGGGCTAGTTTCTGGAAACACCATATATTTT. Its translation: CASSYSPGRGLVSGNTIYF. The gene calls are TRBV6-5 and TRBJ1-3; TRBD1 agrees at 8 bases. V lost 0 bases and J lost 1; bases outside the gene matches: 11. CDR3 length: 19 residues. In germline, CDR1 is MNHEY, CDR2 SVGAGI.

J is TRBJ1-5 and V is TRBV20-1, with TRBD1 matching 7 bases. V dropped 0 bases and J dropped 6; count of bases not matched to a gene: 8. CDR3 length: 15 residues. CDR1 is DFQATT and CDR2 is SNEGSKA in the germline V gene (reference sequence). CDR3 nucleotides: TGCAGTGCTAGAGATCACAGGGGCTCGGTTCAGCCCCAGCATTTT. As protein: CSARDHRGSVQPQHF.

This clonotype was counted between two and nine times. The gene calls are TRBV7-2 and TRBJ2-5; the match to TRBD1 covers 8 bases. CDR3 length: 15 residues. J gave up 4 bases and V 5 bases, and 9 bases lay outside the gene matches. The V gene's germline CDR1 is SGHTA and CDR2 FQGNSA. The CDR3 reads CASSTRTGRRETQYF. CDR3 nucleotide sequence: TGTGCCAGCAGCACGCGGACAGGGCGCAGAGAGACCCAGTACTTC.

The CDR3 DNA reads TGTGCCAGCAGTTACGAATATAGAGGGTTTTCGGTTGACACTGAAGCTTTCTTT. It codes for CASSYEYRGFSVDTEAFF. V gene TRBV6-5 combines with J gene TRBJ1-1; D unclear. The CDR3 extends over 18 amino acids. Germline CDR1 MNHEY, CDR2 SVGAGI. The V and J ends lost 2 bases and 3 bases respectively, with 22 bases between them.

The V call is TRBV6-2 or TRBV6-3, the J call TRBJ2-1, with TRBD2 as a possible D gene (6 bases). Germline-derived CDR1 and CDR2 are MNHEY and SVGEGT. The V gene lost 7 bases and the J gene lost 5 bases, with 15 bases spanning the gap. This CDR3 comprises 14 residues. The CDR3 DNA sequence: TGTGCCAGCACAAGACTAGTATTCCACAATGAGCAGTTCTTC. Protein product: CASTRLVFHNEQFF.

Ten or more counts support this clonotype. The chain has TRBV20-1 and TRBJ2-3; D perhaps matches TRBD2 (5 bases). The CDR3 is made up of 14 amino acids. Trimming removed 6 bases from V and 4 bases from J, with 17 bases in between. The V gene's germline CDR1 is DFQATT and CDR2 SNEGSKA (reference sequence). CDR3 bases: TGCAGTGCCCCGACGGGGTTCAAGGCAGATACGCAGTATTTT. This translates into CSAPTGFKADTQYF.

V and J are TRBV6-1 and TRBJ2-1, with D perhaps given as TRBD1 or TRBD2 (5 bases each). Germline V gene lookup returns CDR1 MNHNS and CDR2 SASEGT. Trimming stripped 7 bases from V and 4 bases from J, with 17 bases between. The CDR3 is 15 amino acids. Written as DNA, the CDR3 is TGTGCCAGCACCTCGGGACCGCGCTTTTACAATGAGCAGTTCTTC. It codes for CASTSGPRFYNEQFF.

The CDR3 DNA reads TGTGCCAGCAGCTTAGATAGTTACGGGACTAGCGGGAGCGACAATGAGCAGTTCTTC. It translates to CASSLDSYGTSGSDNEQFF. The rearrangement uses TRBV11-2 and TRBJ2-1, with 14 bases lining up with TRBD2. Germline V lookup: CDR1 SGHAT, CDR2 FQNNGV. This CDR3 has 19 amino acids. J gave up 5 bases and V 0 bases, and 9 bases lay outside the gene matches.

This clonotype was recorded a few times. The rearrangement joins TRBV19 to TRBJ1-2; TRBD1 agrees at 8 bases. CDR1 and CDR2 (germline): LNHDA, SQIVND (reference sequence). The V segment lost 3 bases and the J segment 5 bases; nucleotides outside the gene matches: 8. This CDR3 comprises 15 residues. For the CDR3, the DNA is TGTGCCAGTAGTATGAACAGGGGGATGGGGTATGGCTACACCTTC. The encoded protein is CASSMNRGMGYGYTF.

The sample holds many counts of this clonotype. The CDR3 protein is CASRWTTYNEQFF. CDR3 DNA: TGTGCCAGCAGGTGGACTACCTACAATGAGCAGTTCTTC. This sequence joins TRBV5-8 and TRBJ2-1, with D maybe TRBD2 (6 bases). V lost 5 bases, J lost 2 bases, and 8 bases lay in between. This CDR3 is built from 13 residues. Germline assignment: CDR1 SGHTS and CDR2 YDEGEE. The full variable domain, with the rest looked up from reference TRBV5-8 and TRBJ2-1, is EAGVTQSPTHLIKTRGQQATLRCSPISGHTSVYWYQQALGLGLQFLLWYDEGEERNRGNFPPRFSGRQFPNYSSELNVNALELEDSALYLCASRWTTYNEQFFGPGTRLTVL.

CDR3 sequence (DNA): TGTGCCAGCAGCTTGGGACAGAGGGGAACCGGGGAGCTGTTTTTT. Translation gives CASSLGQRGTGELFF. The V gene is TRBV7-3, the J gene TRBJ2-2; 7 bases are shared with TRBD1. Trimming cost V 3 bases and J 5 bases; bases outside gene matches: 6. The CDR3 runs to 15 residues. The germline gives CDR1 SGHTA, CDR2 FQGTGA.

This clonotype was observed a handful of times. CDR3: CASSPDRGRGLGYTF. The CDR3 region has the DNA TGTGCCAGCAGCCCTGACCGGGGCAGGGGGCTTGGCTACACCTTC. The chain has TRBV3-1 and TRBJ1-2; 8 bases align to TRBD1. The V gene's germline CDR1 is LGHDT and CDR2 YNNKEL (reference sequence). Trimming at V came to 4 bases and at J to 7 bases, leaving 11 bases not matched to a gene. This CDR3 is 15 amino acids long.

This chain connects TRBV13 to TRBJ2-7; D might be TRBD1 or TRBD2, each matching 5 bases. The V end lost 0 bases, the J end lost 6 bases, and 15 bases lay between the germline ends. Germline lookup yields CDR1 PRHDT and CDR2 FYEKMQ (reference sequence). The length of the CDR3 is 15 residues. CDR3 coding DNA: TGTGCCAGCAGCTTAGGCCTAGGGGAAAGCGGCGAGCAGTACTTC. As protein: CASSLGLGESGEQYF.

The chain couples TRBV7-8 to TRBJ1-1; the D gene is possibly TRBD1 (5 bases). V was clipped by 5 bases and J by 3 bases, with 16 bases between them. Per the germline V gene, CDR1 is SGHVS and CDR2 is FQNEAQ. This CDR3 has 15 amino acids. CDR3 bases: TGTGCCAGCAGCCTTGGGGCTTTCGTGTACACTGAAGCTTTCTTT. Residues: CASSLGAFVYTEAFF.

In this sample, this clonotype turned up a few times. The V and J genes are TRBV6-2 or TRBV6-3 and TRBJ1-5; D uncertain. The V end was cut by 5 bases, the J end by 4 bases, with 9 bases between. This CDR3 is 13 amino acids long. Germline assignment: CDR1 MNHEY and CDR2 SVGEGT. CDR3 in DNA: TGTGCCAGCAGTACAACACCTAATCAGCCCCAGCATTTT. It translates to CASSTTPNQPQHF.

The table lists this clonotype with a few counts. The V and J genes are TRBV15 and TRBJ2-3, with 10 bases fitting TRBD2. The germline V gene has CDR1 LNHNV and CDR2 YYDKDF (reference sequence). Trimming at V came to 5 bases and at J to 4 bases, leaving 3 bases not matched to a gene. The CDR3 has 14 amino acids. As DNA, the CDR3 is TGTGCCACCAGCGGACTAGCGGACGCAGATACGCAGTATTTT. Encoded protein: CATSGLADADTQYF.

The chain is built from TRBV7-6 and TRBJ2-3, with D uncertain. The CDR3 loop spans 13 amino acids. Germline lookup yields CDR1 SGHVS and CDR2 FNYEAQ. V was clipped by 5 bases and J by 2 bases, with 8 bases between them. CDR3 in amino acids: CASSPPTTDTQYF. The DNA of the CDR3 is TGTGCCAGCAGCCCCCCAACCACAGATACGCAGTATTTT.

V gene TRBV27 combines with J gene TRBJ2-7; 15 bases agree with TRBD2. CDR1 is MNHEY and CDR2 is SMNVEV in the germline V gene (reference sequence). The CDR3 sequence is 14 residues long. The trim removed 6 bases at V and 12 bases at J, leaving 9 bases unmatched. The CDR3 loop reads CASRGGLAGGPWYF. The DNA for the CDR3 is TGTGCCAGCAGGGGGGGACTAGCGGGAGGCCCTTGGTACTTC.

The gene calls are TRBV9 and TRBJ2-2; D gene uncertain. With 3 bases removed from V and 0 bases from J, the gap between germline ends came to 12 bases. Germline loops: CDR1 SGDLS, CDR2 YYNGEE. The CDR3 contains 16 residues. CDR3 DNA: TGTGCCAGCAGCGGCCGGATAGGAGCGAACACCGGGGAGCTGTTTTTT. Its translation is CASSGRIGANTGELFF. Full variable domain (outside the CDR3, taken from reference TRBV9 and TRBJ2-2): DSGVTQTPKHLITATGQRVTLRCSPRSGDLSVYWYQQSLDQGLQFLIQYYNGEERAKGNILERFSAQQFPDLHSELNLSSLELGDSALYFCASSGRIGANTGELFFGEGSRLTVL.

This chain uses TRBV3-1 with TRBJ2-1; the match to TRBD2 covers 8 bases. The CDR3 has 15 residues. Per the germline V gene, CDR1 is LGHDT and CDR2 is YNNKEL (reference sequence). Trimming at V came to 4 bases and at J to 7 bases, leaving 9 bases not matched to a gene. The CDR3 nucleotides read TGTGCCAGCAGCCCCTTCACTAGCGGTGCGAATGAGCAGTTCTTC. Protein: CASSPFTSGANEQFF.

This clonotype was seen more than once but under ten times. CDR3 amino acids: CASSSPLAGGYTF. CDR3 nucleotides: TGTGCCAGCAGTTCCCCCCTGGCGGGCGGCTACACCTTC. This chain connects TRBV28 to TRBJ1-2; no clear D gene. There are 13 residues in the CDR3. Germline values: CDR1 MDHEN, CDR2 SYDVKM. V was pared by 4 bases and J by 8 bases, with 14 bases between.

In its sample, this clonotype was seen a few times. The V call is TRBV4-3, the J call TRBJ2-5; 9 bases agree with TRBD1. CDR1 and CDR2 from the germline V gene are LGHNA and YSLEER. The CDR3 sequence is 15 residues long. Losses at the gene ends were 1 base for V and 4 bases for J; bases not matched to a gene: 4. CDR3 sequence (DNA): TGCGCCAGCAGCCAAGGGACAGGGGTGGGAGAGACCCAGTACTTC. This codes for CASSQGTGVGETQYF.